This T cell receptor beta chain was profiled in a study of human T cells and chemical hapten exposure. About the study: 0.01% DPC was applied to the upper back in patch tests, which were read at 6 days. Per-sample TCR yield variability stemmed mainly from small pooled library volume differences.

Time point reported: pre-sensitization, week 0. Treatment meaning: therapeutic diphenylcyclopropenone sensitization with weekly scalp DPC. The drawing of blood occurred before each patch test was applied. Donation of samples came from alopecia patients who were 18 to 70 years old and suitable for DPC. TCRdb re-called the RACE reads with MiXCR, one entry per CDR3 protein. The repertoire holds fewer than 300,000 distinct CDR3 sequences, with approximately 8.4% as singletons. This clonotype showed up just a few times. The CDR3 has 16 residues. Per germline, CDR1 DFQATT and CDR2 SNEGSKA (reference sequence). V lost 3 bases and J lost 9; bases outside the gene matches: 11.

The material sequenced was whole blood, taken in connection with sensitization to the hapten diphenylcyclopropenone (DPC). The V gene is TRBV20-1, the J gene TRBJ2-1, with 13 bases lining up with TRBD2. This receptor was identified in a woman between 40 and 50 years old with alopecia areata. Some clones in this sample may be carry-over from other donors' samples. The CDR3 nucleotides read TGCAGTGCTAGGGGGAGCGGGACTAGCGGGGCGAGTGAGCAGTTCTTC. Its translation: CSARGSGTSGASEQFF.